This TCR beta chain derives from a study of cytomegalovirus exposure and HLA in healthy donors. This CDR3 has 14 residues. Germline loops: CDR1 MNHNS, CDR2 SASEGT. With V trimmed by 3 bases and J by 2 bases, 4 bases remained unmatched. Whole-study results and caveats: The study listed roughly 160 cytomegalovirus-associated TCR beta chains. V- and J-gene trimming of TCR beta was linked (in a later analysis) to a missense DCLRE1C variant.

It was with 60 Vbeta and 13 Jbeta primers that the PCR ran. Only in-frame clones appear in the TCRdb table, and some are missing; sequencing was by immunoSEQ multiplex PCR. Of more than 110,000 clones in the sample, around 72% were seen once. Turning to this clone: Its antigen is not identified.

Sequenced: PBMCs. This TCR was recovered from a woman in her thirties or forties in good health and CMV-seronegative. The V and J genes are TRBV6-1 and TRBJ2-7, with TRBD1 matching over 7 bases. This chain's CDR3 is CASSESQGAYEQYV. As DNA, the CDR3 is TGTGCCAGCAGTGAGTCCCAGGGGGCCTACGAGCAGTACGTC.